The clone carrying this T cell receptor beta chain was seen only a few times. Its antigen is unidentified. CDR3 size: 18 residues. Trimming took 5 bases from V and 0 from J; bases not matched to a gene: 12. Germline V CDR1 and CDR2: SGHAT, FQNNGV. Quantitative barcoded 5'-RACE was used to prepare TCR beta libraries. TCRdb analysed the 5' RACE reads with MiXCR anew, one entry per CDR3 protein. Here the sample spans under 200,000 distinct CDR3 sequences, 9.8% being singletons. This entry is derived from a study of CD8 T cells in ankylosing spondylitis. General study points: Within matched ankylosing spondylitis synovial fluid, disease-linked clones were reportedly significantly enriched. Characteristic, it appeared, of ankylosing spondylitis blood was a TCR beta motif of fewer than 10 highly homologous variants.

Sequenced input: blood, either unsorted or a sorted T cell fraction (not recorded which). The chain is built from TRBV11-2 and TRBJ2-1; 8 nucleotides align to TRBD1. This TCR derives from a female donor with ankylosing spondylitis or in good health (not recorded which). CDR3 sequence: CASSQGSDRVSSYNEQFF. In DNA, the CDR3 is TGTGCCAGCAGCCAAGGATCGGACAGGGTCAGCTCCTACAATGAGCAGTTCTTC. The full variable domain, rest sourced from reference TRBV11-2 and TRBJ2-1, is EAGVAQSPRYKIIEKRQSVAFWCNPISGHATLYWYQQILGQGPKLLIQFQNNGVVDDSQLPKDRFSAERLKGVDSTLKIQPAKLEDSAVYLCASSQGSDRVSSYNEQFFGPGTRLTVL.